This TCR beta chain was recorded in a study of immune heterogeneity within non-small cell lung tumors. The wider study: There was 1 tumor not otherwise specified, along with 10 to 11 non-squamous carcinomas and several squamous cell carcinomas. Findings of the study overall: Local tumor mutational burden correlated moderately but significantly with local T-cell clonality (R roughly 0.31). Recurrence of identical dominant CDR3 beta clonotypes was observed across intrapatient tumor sites, concomitant with site-unique high-frequency clones.

Bulk tumor genomic DNA, approximately 570 ng per sample, was the template. Several far-apart biopsies were taken per primary tumor during surgery. The study enrolled patients with untreated, newly diagnosed non-small cell lung cancer who underwent curative surgery. This clonotype rates as medium-sized. Its antigen remains unidentified. The CDR3 is 12 amino acids. V shed 3 bases and J shed 4 bases, with 9 bases lying between them. Germline loops: CDR1 SQVTM, CDR2 ANQGSEA. With 32 V and 13 J primers, multiplex PCR amplified the TCR beta CDR3. One entry per CDR3 protein results from TCRdb running MiXCR on the multiplex PCR reads. This sample has 12,000 to 15,000 distinct CDR3 sequences, with about 30% found just once.

The clonotype originates from a woman in her forties or fifties with non-small cell lung cancer. The specimen sequenced was lung tumor tissue. V and J are TRBV29-1 and TRBJ1-2; D is undetermined. This CDR3 is CSVDTIGYGYTF. In nucleotides, the CDR3 is TGCAGCGTTGATACGATAGGCTATGGCTACACCTTC.